This section outlines one TCR beta chain sequence together with its context. The sample originates from a study of blood T cell repertoires in COVID-19. Overall study: The United States, Italy and Spain provided the acute and convalescent COVID-19 samples. T cells, B-cell-depleted T cells, or PBMCs provided the cDNA or gDNA that served as material.

Study processing details: How many nucleated cells were present was estimated from reference gene primer amplification. Using immunoSEQ multiplex PCR, the repertoire was profiled, and TCRdb retains in-frame clones only, with some absent. V and J calls and clone size are copied from that table; D and trimming were computed from the DNA. This sample carries just over 150,000 clones, approximately 86% of them seen once, and the ten largest clones take 2.4%. Trimming pared 5 bases from V and 4 bases from J, leaving 11 bases between. The CDR3 extends over 13 amino acids. Germline V lookup: CDR1 SEHNR, CDR2 FQNEAQ (reference sequence).

The chain combines TRBV7-9 with TRBJ1-2, with D hard to call. The receptor's source is a woman in her seventies with acute or convalescent COVID-19. Sequencing was carried out using peripheral blood. Here the CDR3 DNA reads TGTGCCAGCAGCCCCGGGATTCGCTATGGCTACACCTTC. This sequence encodes CASSPGIRYGYTF. The full variable domain, rest sourced from reference TRBV7-9 and TRBJ1-2, is DTGVSQNPRHKITKRGQNVTFRCDPISEHNRLYWYRQTLGQGPEFLTYFQNEAQLEKSRLLSDRFSAERPKGSFSTLEIQRTEQGDSAMYLCASSPGIRYGYTFGSGTRLTVV.